This T cell receptor beta chain was identified in a study of spatial heterogeneity in lung cancer. The overall study: Each time, sequencing found more beta-chain sequences than alpha-chain sequences. Overall study results and limits: Ubiquitous expanded tumor TCRs surfaced in blood more at resection than they did at follow-up.

A unique molecular identifier was carried by every single TCR cDNA molecule. TCRdb passed the 5' RACE reads through MiXCR, listing each CDR3 protein once. The table lists around 74,000 distinct CDR3 sequences, less than 15% of them singletons. Germline V gene data show CDR1 as SGHTA and CDR2 as FQGNSA. Unmatched junction bases numbered 7, after V lost 5 bases and J lost 5 bases. The CDR3 totals 14 residues. This clonotype was counted a few times. Its cognate antigen is unknown. Noted time point: sample taken at primary tumor resection. No cells were sorted before sequencing. The whole RNA sequenced was extracted from tumor, nontumor lung or frozen PBMC.

The sample consisted of PBMCs, taken at surgery. The rearrangement uses TRBV7-2 and TRBJ2-5; 8 bases agree with TRBD2. This sequence originates from a male donor with early-stage non-small cell lung cancer. The CDR3 coding sequence is TGTGCCAGCAGCCCAGCGGGGGCGGGGGAGACCCAGTACTTC. Amino acids: CASSPAGAGETQYF.